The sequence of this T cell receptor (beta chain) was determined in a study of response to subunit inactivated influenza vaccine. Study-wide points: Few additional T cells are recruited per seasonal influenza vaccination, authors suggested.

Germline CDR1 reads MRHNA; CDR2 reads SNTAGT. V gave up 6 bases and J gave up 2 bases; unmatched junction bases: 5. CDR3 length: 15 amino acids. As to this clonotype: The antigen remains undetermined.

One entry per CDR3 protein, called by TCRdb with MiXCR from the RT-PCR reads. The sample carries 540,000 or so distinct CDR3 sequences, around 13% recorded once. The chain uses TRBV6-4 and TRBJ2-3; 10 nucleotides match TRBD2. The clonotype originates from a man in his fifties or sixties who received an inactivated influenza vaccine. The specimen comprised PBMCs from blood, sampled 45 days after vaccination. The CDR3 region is CASRIAGGHTDTQYF. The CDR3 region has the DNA TGTGCCAGCAGGATAGCGGGGGGACACACAGATACGCAGTATTTT.